This TCR beta chain came from a study of blood T cell repertoires in COVID-19. Study-wide background: Collection of acute and convalescent COVID-19 samples took place in the United States, Italy and Spain. From T cells, B-cell-depleted T cells, or PBMCs came the material, which was cDNA or gDNA.

Here immunoSEQ multiplex PCR was the method, and the copy in TCRdb shows in-frame clones only, minus some. This sample yields some 83,000 clones, of which around 83% are seen a single time; 3.5% belongs to the top ten. The V and J ends lost 3 bases and 4 bases, in that order; junction bases with no gene match: 5. This CDR3 contains 15 residues. Germline V gene lookup returns CDR1 SGHRS and CDR2 YFSETQ. The J gene is TRBJ1-3, the V gene TRBV5-1; 9 bases are shared with TRBD1. The source material was peripheral blood. This TCR derives from a man aged 50 or older with acute or convalescent COVID-19. CDR3 nucleotide sequence: TGCGCCAGCAGCTCAGGACAGGGGACAGGAAACACCATATATTTT. Amino acid sequence: CASSSGQGTGNTIYF. Using reference TRBV5-1 and TRBJ1-3 for the parts outside the CDR3, the full variable domain is KAGVTQTPRYLIKTRGQQVTLSCSPISGHRSVSWYQQTPGQGLQFLFEYFSETQRNKGNFPGRFSGRQFSNSRSEMNVSTLELGDSALYLCASSSGQGTGNTIYFGEGSWLTVV.